The source of this T cell receptor beta chain is a study of CD8+CD57+ T cells in acquired aplastic anemia. Study overall: Sorted CD4+ plus CD8+ cells gave DNA averaging roughly 3.2 ug.

Profiles of TCR beta VDJ and CDR3 were generated from a genomic DNA template. A single record per CDR3 protein comes from TCRdb applying MiXCR to the reads. The table shows roughly 290,000 distinct CDR3 sequences, with roughly 61% occurring only once. Whoever was chosen for sequencing had shown CD8+CD57+ cell expansion by flow cytometry. Each patient gave a blood sample that was collected before any therapy had been received. Study-wide points: There were some 27 CD8+ CDR3 sequences that occurred in both patients and controls.

Germline V CDR1 and CDR2: DFQATT, SNEGSKA (reference sequence). The length of the CDR3 is 13 residues. Deletions cut 4 bases from V and 0 bases from J, with 10 bases between. Comment on this clonotype: Its antigen is undetermined.

The sequencing input was sorted CD4+, CD8+, or CD8+CD57+ T cells (not recorded which) from PBMCs. This receptor was identified in a human donor with aplastic anemia. The chain is built from TRBV20-1 and TRBJ2-7, with TRBD2 as a possible D gene (5 bases). In DNA form, the CDR3 reads TGCAGTGCTAATCCGGGGAGCTCCTACGAGCAGTACTTC. It specifies CSANPGSSYEQYF.